The sequence of this T cell receptor (beta chain) was determined in a study of T cell responses to AZD1222 COVID-19 vaccine. There are 14 residues in the CDR3. The germline V and J ends were trimmed by 5 bases and 1 base, with 11 bases remaining between them. The germline CDR1 and CDR2 sequences are SGHTA and FQGNSA. TCRdb's table, derived via immunoSEQ multiplex PCR, lists solely in-frame clones and lacks some. Of 120,000 or so clones in the sample, approximately 88% are singletons; the top ten hold approximately 27%. This specimen consisted of peripheral blood, obtained on day 0 of AZD1222 vaccination. This chain connects TRBV7-2 to TRBJ1-1; no clear D gene. The TCR sequence derives from an adult in good health. The CDR3: CASSRTRTNTEAFF. The CDR3 DNA follows: TGTGCCAGCAGCCGCACACGAACGAACACTGAAGCTTTCTTT.